The 18 T cell receptor beta chains below were found in one sample sequenced in a study of T-cell memory formation after mild COVID-19. TCRdb fed the 5' RACE reads into MiXCR, producing one record per CDR3 protein. Seen here are roughly 450,000 distinct CDR3 sequences, 18% observed once, and the top ten hold about 22%. Sample: PBMCs or a T cell subset sorted from them (not recorded which). The source is a man in his late teens or twenties who had mild COVID-19 (a few samples of this study predate the infection). Cell type and time point are not known.

The chain recombines TRBV28 with TRBJ2-1; 10 bases match TRBD1. Trimming removed 4 bases from V and 4 bases from J; junction bases left unmatched: 7. This CDR3 contains 16 residues. Germline values: CDR1 MDHEN, CDR2 SYDVKM. CDR3 region: CASSSSGTGVYNEQFF. Here the CDR3 DNA reads TGTGCCAGCAGTTCCTCCGGGACAGGGGTTTACAATGAGCAGTTCTTC.

The chain joins TRBV4-3 to TRBJ2-7, with 10 positions matching TRBD2. Trimming removed 5 bases from V and 2 bases from J; junction bases left unmatched: 9. The CDR3 has 16 residues. Germline assignment: CDR1 LGHNA and CDR2 YSLEER. This CDR3 is CASSMGLAGETYEQYF. The CDR3 DNA sequence: TGCGCCAGCAGCATGGGGCTAGCGGGAGAAACCTACGAGCAGTACTTC.

The chain carries TRBV27 and TRBJ1-2; possibly TRBD1 for D (5 bases). This CDR3 is built from 14 residues. The ends were cut back, 2 bases at V and 4 bases at J, with 11 bases in the middle. CDR1 and CDR2 (germline): MNHEY, SMNVEV (reference sequence). CDR3 sequence: CASSLSFTGYGYTF. For the CDR3, the DNA is TGTGCCAGCAGTTTAAGTTTCACAGGCTATGGCTACACCTTC.

The chain employs TRBV9 and TRBJ2-7; D tentatively reads TRBD1 or TRBD2 (6 bases each). Trimming took off 0 bases at V and 2 bases at J, with 18 bases between the two ends. Germline loops: CDR1 SGDLS, CDR2 YYNGEE. The CDR3 runs 17 residues. The CDR3 DNA sequence: TGTGCCAGCAGCGTAGTGTGGAGGGGGTGCCCGACCTACGAGCAGTACGTC. It yields the protein CASSVVWRGCPTYEQYV.

The chain recombines TRBV4-1 with TRBJ1-1; TRBD1 matches 9 bases. Trimming at V came to 1 base and at J to 7 bases, leaving 10 bases not matched to a gene. There are 16 residues in the CDR3. The V gene's germline CDR1 is MGHRA and CDR2 YSYEKL. The CDR3 loop is CASSQVILQGAGEAFF. The CDR3 DNA sequence: TGCGCCAGCAGCCAAGTAATTTTACAGGGGGCAGGTGAAGCTTTCTTT.

The chain recombines TRBV7-2 with TRBJ2-3; 8 nucleotides agree with TRBD2. Losses at the gene ends were 5 bases for V and 1 base for J; bases not matched to a gene: 14. CDR3 length: 18 residues. Germline lookup yields CDR1 SGHTA and CDR2 FQGNSA. CDR3 DNA: TGTGCCAGCAGCCCTCGGCGGGGGGCCTCGCCACGCACAGATACGCAGTATTTT. Translating it yields CASSPRRGASPRTDTQYF.

This rearrangement joins TRBV5-1 to TRBJ1-2; no definite D call. V was clipped by 0 bases and J by 1 base, with 13 bases between them. The germline CDR1 and CDR2 sequences are SGHRS and YFSETQ. This CDR3 has 16 residues. The CDR3 nucleotides read TGCGCCAGCAGCTTGGGCGACACCAGAGTTAACTATGGCTACACCTTC. Its translation is CASSLGDTRVNYGYTF.

V and J are TRBV4-3 and TRBJ2-1; 8 bases agree with TRBD2. V lost 2 bases, J lost 3 bases, and 6 bases stayed unmatched. This CDR3 has 16 residues. Germline V gene data show CDR1 as LGHNA and CDR2 as YSLEER. For the CDR3, the DNA is TGCGCCAGCAGCCAACTCGAGCGGGGGTACTACAATGAGCAGTTCTTC. Protein: CASSQLERGYYNEQFF.

A few counts support this clonotype. This chain uses TRBV28 with TRBJ2-7; 10 nucleotides line up with TRBD2. The germline V gene has CDR1 MDHEN and CDR2 SYDVKM. V gave up 5 bases and J gave up 6 bases; unmatched junction bases: 10. The CDR3 runs to 15 residues. The CDR3 spells CASSPAGGRSGEQYV. The CDR3 region has the DNA TGTGCCAGCAGTCCAGCGGGGGGGCGATCTGGCGAGCAGTACGTC.

The chain links TRBV11-2 to TRBJ2-1; TRBD2 aligns across 13 bases. The CDR3 has 16 amino acids. V was pared by 5 bases and J by 6 bases, with 7 bases of the junction left unmatched. Germline CDR1 reads SGHAT; CDR2 reads FQNNGV. The CDR3 here is CASSLGTSGAINEQFF. CDR3 DNA: TGTGCCAGCAGCCTCGGGACTAGCGGGGCTATCAATGAGCAGTTCTTC.

The chain joins TRBV7-2 to TRBJ1-5, with D perhaps TRBD1 (5 bases). Trimming stripped 1 base from V and 5 bases from J, with 9 bases between. Germline V lookup: CDR1 SGHTA, CDR2 FQGNSA. This CDR3 region has 14 residues. The CDR3: CASSLEGPYQPQHF. DNA of the CDR3: TGTGCCAGCAGCTTAGAGGGACCTTATCAGCCCCAGCATTTT.

The chain is built from TRBV12-3 or TRBV12-4 and TRBJ2-5; TRBD1 matches at 8 bases. The CDR3 totals 13 residues. J lost 6 bases, V lost 2 bases, and 2 bases had no gene match. CDR3 region: CASSLNRGKTQYF. CDR3 sequence (DNA): TGTGCCAGCAGTTTAAACAGGGGGAAGACCCAGTACTTC.

In this sample, this clonotype turned up a few times. The V and J genes are TRBV9 and TRBJ2-1, with unresolved D. CDR1 is SGDLS, CDR2 YYNGEE, per germline. The CDR3 has 17 amino acids. The V end was cut by 3 bases, the J end by 3 bases, with 19 bases between. Here the CDR3 DNA reads TGTGCCAGCAGCGCCCACCGAGCAGGTCACGACTACAATGAGCAGTTCTTC. The encoded protein is CASSAHRAGHDYNEQFF.

The chain recombines TRBV27 with TRBJ2-1; D call uncertain. This CDR3 has 13 residues. V lost 7 bases and J 3 bases, leaving 10 bases between the germline ends. Germline CDR1 reads MNHEY; CDR2 reads SMNVEV (reference sequence). CDR3: CASTTDGYNEQFF. DNA of the CDR3: TGTGCCAGCACCACGGACGGCTACAATGAGCAGTTCTTC.

This clonotype has just a few counts. The chain carries TRBV7-3 and TRBJ1-1; 8 bases align to TRBD1. The germline gives CDR1 SGHTA, CDR2 FQGTGA. V lost 5 bases, J lost 1 base, and 9 bases stayed unmatched. This CDR3 region has 16 residues. The CDR3 region has the DNA TGTGCCAGCAGCCCCCCGACAGGGGAAAAGAACACTGAAGCTTTCTTT. Its protein product is CASSPPTGEKNTEAFF.

This clonotype was counted between two and nine times. This chain links TRBV9 with TRBJ1-1; no definite D call. The germline gives CDR1 SGDLS, CDR2 YYNGEE. The ends were cut back, 1 base at V and 3 bases at J, with 7 bases in the middle. The CDR3 loop spans 13 amino acids. The CDR3: CASSVMTDTEAFF. DNA of the CDR3: TGTGCCAGCAGCGTAATGACTGACACTGAAGCTTTCTTT.

This clonotype has only a few counts. The rearrangement joins TRBV24-1 to TRBJ1-6; D remains ambiguous. The V gene lost 4 bases and the J gene lost 6 bases, with 6 bases spanning the gap. Germline CDR1 and CDR2: KGHDR and SFDVKD. The CDR3 is made up of 13 amino acids. CDR3 residues: CATSDRLNSPLHF. As DNA, the CDR3 is TGTGCCACCAGTGACCGGCTTAATTCACCCCTCCACTTT.

The rearrangement uses TRBV27 and TRBJ2-7; possible D gene TRBD2, 5 bases. Germline V CDR1 and CDR2: MNHEY, SMNVEV (reference sequence). V lost 2 bases, J lost 2 bases, and 13 bases lay in between. CDR3 length: 15 residues. CDR3 region: CASSLEGVGPYEQYF. CDR3 bases: TGTGCCAGCAGTTTAGAGGGTGTCGGACCCTACGAGCAGTACTTC.